This entry concerns a single T cell receptor (beta chain). What it recognizes is unknown. This record comes from a study of cytomegalovirus exposure and HLA in healthy donors. Study-wide points: Presence/absence results assume similar sequencing depth per donor, which may not hold. DRB1 had the most TCR associations and HLA-C the fewest, a later analysis found, with rates varying by HLA locus.

Participants comprised healthy donors of bone marrow. This CDR3 is 14 amino acids long. CDR1 and CDR2 from the germline V gene are MNHEY and SVGAGI. Trimming took 11 bases from V and 0 from J, leaving 14 bases between them. A multiplex PCR was run with 60 Vbeta primers and 13 Jbeta primers. The repertoire was sequenced with immunoSEQ multiplex PCR; TCRdb's copy has only in-frame clones and lacks some. Among 120,000 or so clones listed, roughly 78% were seen once. This clonotype originated in a man in his thirties or forties in good health and CMV-seropositive. Sample: PBMCs. J is TRBJ1-3 and V is TRBV6-5; D uncertain. The CDR3: CAVTGSASGNTIYF. The CDR3 DNA follows: TGTGCCGTCACGGGGTCTGCCTCTGGAAACACCATATATTTT.